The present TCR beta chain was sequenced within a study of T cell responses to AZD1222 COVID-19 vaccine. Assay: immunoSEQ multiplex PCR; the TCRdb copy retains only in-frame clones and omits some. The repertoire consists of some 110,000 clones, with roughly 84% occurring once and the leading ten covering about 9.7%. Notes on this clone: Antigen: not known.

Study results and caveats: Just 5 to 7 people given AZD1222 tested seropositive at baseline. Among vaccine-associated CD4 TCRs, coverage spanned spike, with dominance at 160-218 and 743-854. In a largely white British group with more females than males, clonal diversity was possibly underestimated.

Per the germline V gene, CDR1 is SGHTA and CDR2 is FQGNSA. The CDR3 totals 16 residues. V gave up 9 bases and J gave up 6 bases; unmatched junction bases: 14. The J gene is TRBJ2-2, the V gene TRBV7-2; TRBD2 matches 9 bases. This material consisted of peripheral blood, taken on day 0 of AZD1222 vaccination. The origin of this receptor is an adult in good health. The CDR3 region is CARGGAGGPFAGELFF. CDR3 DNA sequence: TGTGCCAGAGGCGGGGCGGGAGGGCCTTTCGCCGGGGAGCTGTTTTTT.